The 15 T cell receptor beta chains presented below share a single source sample, sequenced in a study of tumor-infiltrating lymphocytes in primary liver carcinoma. Investigators took RNA and DNA out together from 20-30 mg of unsorted bulk tissue. The template, roughly 0.45 ug total RNA, yielded TCR beta cDNA made with a constant-region primer. Libraries covering TCR beta were generated through three nested multiplex PCR rounds (using a slightly modified ARM-PCR). Two initial PCR rounds of around 10 cycles each paired TRBV1-TRBV30 forward primers with a C-beta reverse primer. Each CDR3 protein gets one entry after TCRdb re-called the multiplex PCR reads with MiXCR. The sample lists 150,000 to 200,000 distinct CDR3 sequences; around 81% were seen once. The sample taken for sequencing was tumor tissue from primary liver carcinoma. The source of these receptors is a man aged 40-55 years with primary liver carcinoma and hepatitis B virus infection.

As for this clonotype: A read error may produce the germline difference seen at one junction end. This sequence joins TRBV7-9 and TRBJ2-7; 7 bases match TRBD2. Per the germline V gene, CDR1 is SEHNR and CDR2 is FQNEAQ (reference sequence). The CDR3 consists of 12 residues. CDR3 sequence reads: CARSWAGDEPYF. The CDR3 coding sequence is TGTGCCAGAAGCTGGGCGGGGGACGAGCCGTACTTC.

This chain links TRBV12-3 or TRBV12-4 with TRBJ1-1; no clear D. Trimming took 9 bases from V and 2 from J, leaving 13 bases between them. The CDR3 sequence is 13 residues long. CDR3 sequence: CASRIRFNTEAFF. The CDR3 DNA follows: TGTGCCAGTAGGATTCGATTTAACACTGAAGCTTTCTTT.

Concerning this clonotype itself: A much bigger clone sits one base away, suggesting this may be a read error. The chain joins TRBV7-8 to TRBJ2-3, with 11 bases aligning to TRBD2. Germline-derived CDR1 and CDR2 are SGHVS and FQNEAQ. CDR3 length: 17 residues. CDR3 DNA: TGTACCAGCAGCCCGTGGGGACTAGCGGTCCTCCGGGATACGCAGTATTTT. Translation gives CTSSPWGLAVLRDTQYF.

Of note for this clonotype: Relative to the germline gene, one junction end is altered; a read error may explain this. The chain links TRBV14 to TRBJ2-1; D remains ambiguous. The germline V gene has CDR1 SGHDN and CDR2 FVKESK. The CDR3 covers 16 residues. The CDR3 DNA follows: TGTGCCAGCAGTGCCGTAGTGGGATGGCTAAACAATGAACAGTTCTTC. Translated, it gives CASSAVVGWLNNEQFF.

The chain combines TRBV6-1 with TRBJ1-1, with 10 bases fitting TRBD1. Germline CDR1 reads MNHNS; CDR2 reads SASEGT. J lost 4 bases, V lost 10 bases, and 6 bases had no gene match. The CDR3 consists of 13 residues. The CDR3, as DNA: TGTGCCAACTCCAGGACAGGGGGCACTGAAGCTTTCTTT. It is translated as CANSRTGGTEAFF.

The genes are TRBV4-3 and TRBJ2-2, with D perhaps TRBD1 or TRBD2 (5 bases each). Trimming left V 0 bases short and J 17 bases short, with 19 bases between. The CDR3 is made up of 14 amino acids. In germline, CDR1 is LGHNA, CDR2 YSLEER. CDR3 residues: CASSQDRAVGDLFF. The DNA for the CDR3 is TGCGCCAGCAGCCAAGATAGGGCTGTCGGGGACCTTTTTTTT.

Details on this clonotype: One end of the junction does not line up with germline, which may come from a read error. The rearrangement joins TRBV4-3 to TRBJ1-6; TRBD1 matches at 10 bases. The CDR3 covers 16 residues. Germline CDR1 LGHNA, CDR2 YSLEER. CDR3 sequence reads: CTSSSWDRGGNSPLLF. The CDR3 DNA follows: TGCACCAGCAGCTCCTGGGACAGGGGAGGGAATTCACCCCTCCTCTTT.

About this clonotype: The CDR3 carries no conserved terminal phenylalanine or tryptophan, so it likely arises from a read error. The rearrangement joins TRBV14 to TRBJ2-2; D not resolved. The CDR3 has 13 residues. Germline CDR1 SGHDN, CDR2 FVKESK. DNA for the CDR3: TGTGCCATCAGCCGGTCGTCCAACGGGGAGCTGTTTTTA. Amino acid sequence: CAISRSSNGELFL.

As regards this clonotype: The conserved phenylalanine or tryptophan is not found at the CDR3 terminus, so this likely reflects a read error. The rearrangement links TRBV11-2 to TRBJ2-6; D gene unclear. The germline CDR1 and CDR2 sequences are SGHAT and FQNNGV. This CDR3 comprises 14 residues. The CDR3 DNA reads TGTGCCAGCAGTTTAGAGGATTGGGCCAACGTCCTGACTTCT. It is translated as CASSLEDWANVLTS.

The chain combines TRBV29-1 with TRBJ2-2; TRBD1 matches at 7 bases. The CDR3 is 13 amino acids. Per the germline V gene, CDR1 is SQVTM and CDR2 is ANQGSEA. The J segment lost 12 bases and the V segment lost 6 bases, leaving 13 bases of the junction unmatched. CDR3 protein: CSVGQAVTGQLFF. CDR3 nucleotides: TGCAGCGTAGGACAGGCGGTCACAGGGCAGCTGTTTTTT.

This clonotype was detected only once. Germline and junction disagree at one end, which may indicate a read error. The CDR3 spells CASSNRDRGRREKLFF. DNA for the CDR3: TGTGCCAGCAGTAACCGGGACAGGGGGCGACGCGAAAAATTGTTTTTT. J is TRBJ1-4 and V is TRBV6-6; 12 positions match TRBD1. This CDR3 is built from 16 residues. Germline CDR1 reads MNHNY; CDR2 reads SVGAGI (reference sequence).

This clonotype appeared many times. The rearrangement links TRBV30 to TRBJ1-6; D gene uncertain. The CDR3 runs to 12 residues. Trimming stripped 1 base from V and 7 bases from J, with 5 bases between. Germline V lookup: CDR1 GTSNPN, CDR2 SVGIG (reference sequence). CDR3 DNA: TGTGCCTGGAGTGGACCCAATTCACCCCTCCACTTT. Residues: CAWSGPNSPLHF.

The J gene is TRBJ2-1, the V gene TRBV25-1; D is ambiguous. Germline assignment: CDR1 MGHDK and CDR2 SYGVNS. The CDR3 runs to 16 residues. V lost 1 base to trimming and J lost 0 bases, with 10 bases between them. CDR3 sequence: CASSESAFRSYNEQFF. As DNA, the CDR3 is TGTGCCAGCAGTGAATCGGCGTTTCGCTCCTACAATGAGCAGTTCTTC.

CDR3 DNA sequence: TGTGCCAGCAGTGATGAGAGGGGCACTGAGCAGTTCTTC. Translating gives CASSDERGTEQFF. The chain couples TRBV6-1 to TRBJ2-1; D assignment may be TRBD1 or TRBD2 (5 bases each). This CDR3 contains 13 residues. With 3 bases removed from V and 9 bases from J, the gap between germline ends came to 12 bases. Per germline, CDR1 MNHNS and CDR2 SASEGT.

This clonotype was counted once. One junction end disagrees with the germline gene, perhaps due to a read error. This chain uses TRBV29-1 with TRBJ2-6; TRBD1 might be the D (5 bases). The CDR3 runs 13 residues. Germline assignment: CDR1 SQVTM and CDR2 ANQGSEA. The CDR3: CGVAASGANVLIF. In DNA, the CDR3 is TGCGGCGTTGCGGCCTCTGGGGCCAACGTCCTGATTTTC.